These 26 T cell receptor beta chains originate from one sample sequenced in a study of human T cells and chemical hapten exposure. TCRdb ran MiXCR on the RACE reads and lists one entry per CDR3 protein. The top ten clones hold about 5.7% of a sample with around 42,000 distinct CDR3 sequences, 12% of them seen once. The time point was: pre-sensitization, week 0. Treatment indicated: therapeutic diphenylcyclopropenone sensitization with weekly scalp DPC. The sequencing here drew on whole blood, taken in connection with sensitization to the hapten diphenylcyclopropenone (DPC). All receptors come from a woman aged 25 to 39 with alopecia areata. Some clones in this sample may be carry-over from other donors' samples.

The rearrangement uses TRBV11-1 and TRBJ2-7, with a possible D match to TRBD2 (5 bases). V lost 0 bases and J 2 bases, leaving 11 bases between the germline ends. The CDR3 runs 15 residues. Per the germline V gene, CDR1 is SGHAT and CDR2 is FQDESV (reference sequence). The CDR3 region is CASSLARAGPYEQYF. CDR3 sequence (DNA): TGTGCCAGCAGCTTAGCGAGGGCAGGCCCCTACGAGCAGTACTTC.

This clonotype has ten or more counts. The gene calls are TRBV5-6 and TRBJ1-4; D is possibly TRBD1 (6 bases). V gave up 4 bases and J gave up 8 bases, with 15 bases separating them. This CDR3 contains 14 residues. CDR1 SGHDT and CDR2 YYEEEE come from the germline V gene. CDR3 region: CASSGGHTNEKLFF. In DNA, the CDR3 is TGTGCCAGCAGCGGGGGACACACCAACGAAAAACTGTTTTTT.

This clonotype has only a few counts. This rearrangement joins TRBV29-1 to TRBJ2-1; D unclear. Germline V gene lookup returns CDR1 SQVTM and CDR2 ANQGSEA. Trimming removed 5 bases at V and 3 bases at J, with 11 bases between. The CDR3 has 13 residues. The CDR3 protein is CSVPRTDYNEQFF. The CDR3 nucleotides are TGCAGCGTTCCGAGGACGGACTACAATGAGCAGTTCTTC.

This clonotype appeared a few times. The J gene is TRBJ2-1, the V gene TRBV7-2; the D gene is possibly TRBD2 (5 bases). The CDR3 is made up of 14 amino acids. V was trimmed by 5 bases and J by 9 bases, leaving 17 bases between them. Germline CDR1 SGHTA, CDR2 FQGNSA. The CDR3 DNA is TGTGCCAGCAGCCCCGACTATATCCGCGGTGAGCAGTTCTTC. This sequence encodes CASSPDYIRGEQFF.

This clonotype has more than one count but fewer than ten. The V and J genes are TRBV9 and TRBJ2-3; D is ambiguous. The V gene lost 1 base and the J gene lost 1 base, with 4 bases spanning the gap. The CDR3 contains 13 residues. Per the germline V gene, CDR1 is SGDLS and CDR2 is YYNGEE. CDR3 DNA: TGTGCCAGCAGCGTACTAGGCACAGATACGCAGTATTTT. Translated: CASSVLGTDTQYF.

This clonotype was picked up many times. The chain recombines TRBV29-1 with TRBJ2-3; D remains unclear. Trimming removed 3 bases at V and 2 bases at J, with 15 bases between. Germline V gene data show CDR1 as SQVTM and CDR2 as ANQGSEA. CDR3 size: 15 residues. The CDR3 spells CSVDPGRANTDTQYF. The DNA for the CDR3 is TGCAGCGTTGACCCTGGTAGGGCAAACACAGATACGCAGTATTTT.

This clonotype was seen repeatedly, ten times or more. This chain links TRBV7-3 with TRBJ2-4; possibly TRBD1 for D (6 bases). V lost 6 bases, J lost 4 bases, and 19 bases lay in between. Germline V gene lookup returns CDR1 SGHTA and CDR2 FQGTGA. CDR3 length: 16 amino acids. Here the CDR3 reads CASRLIGQSQKNIQYF. CDR3 sequence (DNA): TGTGCCAGCAGACTAATCGGACAGTCTCAGAAAAACATTCAGTACTTC.

This clonotype was detected ten times or more. The chain has TRBV7-2 and TRBJ2-4; D might be TRBD2 (6 bases). V lost 3 bases and J 6 bases, leaving 18 bases between the germline ends. This CDR3 has 16 residues. Germline V gives CDR1 SGHTA, CDR2 FQGNSA. The CDR3 sequence: CASSLFTGKGGNIQYF. The CDR3 nucleotides are TGTGCCAGCAGCTTGTTTACCGGGAAGGGAGGAAACATTCAGTACTTC.

The chain links TRBV14 to TRBJ2-1; D is unresolved. Trimming pared 1 base from V and 3 bases from J, leaving 16 bases between. The CDR3 is 17 residues long. Germline V lookup: CDR1 SGHDN, CDR2 FVKESK. DNA for the CDR3: TGTGCCAGCAGCCAAGTAGGGTTTGTTGGGCGCTACAATGAGCAGTTCTTC. Its protein is CASSQVGFVGRYNEQFF.

The sample holds many counts of this clonotype. This rearrangement joins TRBV7-6 to TRBJ2-5, with a weak D call TRBD2 (6 bases). The germline gives CDR1 SGHVS, CDR2 FNYEAQ. The CDR3 contains 15 residues. Between the trimmed V and J ends, which lost 6 bases and 2 bases, there was a span of 16 bases. For the CDR3, the DNA is TGTGCCAGCAGGGCTACTAGCATACGACAAGAGACCCAGTACTTC. This codes for CASRATSIRQETQYF.

The rearrangement links TRBV28 to TRBJ2-3; D gene unclear. CDR1 and CDR2 from the germline V gene are MDHEN and SYDVKM. V shed 2 bases and J shed 1 base, with 7 bases lying between them. The CDR3 consists of 14 residues. For the CDR3, the DNA is TGTGCCAGCAGTTTACTAGGCCGCACAGATACGCAGTATTTT. Encoded protein: CASSLLGRTDTQYF.

This clonotype was counted at least ten times. V usage is TRBV29-1 and J usage is TRBJ2-7; a weak D match, TRBD2 (5 bases). The CDR3 contains 12 residues. The V end was cut by 5 bases, the J end by 0 bases, with 8 bases between. Per the germline V gene, CDR1 is SQVTM and CDR2 is ANQGSEA. The CDR3 bases are TGCAGCGTTCTAGCCTACTCCTACGAGCAGTACTTC. Translating it yields CSVLAYSYEQYF.

In this sample, this clonotype turned up a few times. The rearrangement links TRBV7-2 to TRBJ2-1; tentatively, D is TRBD1 (6 bases). V lost 7 bases, J lost 6 bases, and 19 bases lay in between. Germline-derived CDR1 and CDR2 are SGHTA and FQGNSA. There are 15 residues in the CDR3. The CDR3 reads CASTPRGLGGNEQFF. The CDR3 DNA reads TGTGCCAGCACCCCACGCGGGCTAGGGGGCAATGAGCAGTTCTTC. The variable domain in full, completed from reference TRBV7-2 and TRBJ2-1, reads GAGVSQSPSNKVTEKGKDVELRCDPISGHTALYWYRQSLGQGLEFLIYFQGNSAPDKSGLPSDRFSAERTGGSVSTLTIQRTQQEDSAVYLCASTPRGLGGNEQFFGPGTRLTVL.

This clonotype was seen at least ten times. This chain connects TRBV7-6 to TRBJ1-4; the D gene is possibly TRBD1 (6 bases). Trimming removed 1 base at V and 8 bases at J, with 20 bases between. Looked up from germline, CDR1 is SGHVS and CDR2 is FNYEAQ. CDR3 length: 17 amino acids. CDR3 in amino acids: CASSLEPQGSPREKLFF. DNA for the CDR3: TGTGCCAGCAGCTTAGAACCCCAGGGGTCGCCTCGAGAAAAACTGTTTTTT.

V gene TRBV28 combines with J gene TRBJ1-2, with unresolved D. Between the trimmed V and J ends, which lost 2 bases and 2 bases, there was a span of 9 bases. The CDR3 length is 14 residues. Germline V gene sequence: CDR1 MDHEN, CDR2 SYDVKM. The CDR3 reads CASSLAGPNYGYTF. In DNA, the CDR3 is TGTGCCAGCAGTTTAGCAGGCCCAAACTATGGCTACACCTTC.

J is TRBJ2-1 and V is TRBV7-2, with unresolved D. V lost 5 bases to trimming and J lost 6 bases, with 17 bases between them. Germline CDR1 and CDR2: SGHTA and FQGNSA. The CDR3 contains 15 residues. CDR3: CASSNPGRTPNEQFF. CDR3 bases: TGTGCCAGCAGCAACCCGGGCCGAACCCCCAATGAGCAGTTCTTC.

In its sample, this clonotype was seen many times. The chain links TRBV6-2 or TRBV6-3 to TRBJ2-3; D remains unclear. Trimming took 0 bases from V and 4 from J, leaving 14 bases between them. The CDR3 has 16 residues. CDR1 and CDR2 (germline): MNHEY, SVGEGT. The CDR3: CASSYSVADPPDTQYF. CDR3 nucleotides: TGTGCCAGCAGTTACTCGGTAGCCGACCCCCCAGATACGCAGTATTTT.

This clonotype was observed a handful of times. J is TRBJ2-1 and V is TRBV2, with 9 bases identical to TRBD1. CDR3 length equals 14 residues. The germline V gene has CDR1 SNHLY and CDR2 FYNNEI. Trimming at V came to 8 bases and at J to 8 bases, leaving 10 bases not matched to a gene. The CDR3 spells CASSGQGRFYEQFF. The DNA of the CDR3 is TGTGCCAGCTCAGGACAGGGGCGTTTCTATGAGCAGTTCTTC.

This chain uses TRBV4-2 with TRBJ2-5, with D perhaps matching TRBD1 or TRBD2 (5 bases each). The CDR3 is made up of 15 amino acids. Germline CDR1 and CDR2: LGHNA and YNFKEQ. Trimming removed 1 base from V and 3 bases from J, with 12 bases in between. The CDR3 DNA sequence: TGTGCCAGCAGCCAAGTTGCAGGGAGTAAAGAGACCCAGTACTTC. Its translation is CASSQVAGSKETQYF.

This chain links TRBV20-1 with TRBJ2-3; D unresolved. V was shortened by 6 bases and J by 6 bases, with 10 bases between the two germline ends. There are 11 residues in the CDR3. CDR1 and CDR2 (germline): DFQATT, SNEGSKA (reference sequence). Here the CDR3 reads CSATAADTQYF. The DNA of the CDR3 is TGCAGTGCAACCGCGGCCGATACGCAGTATTTT.

This clonotype has just one count. V is TRBV5-5 and J is TRBJ2-3; TRBD1 is a possible D gene (6 bases). Germline V CDR1 and CDR2: SGHKS, YYEKEE (reference sequence). Trimming left V 4 bases short and J 1 base short, with 13 bases between. CDR3 length equals 15 residues. The CDR3 sequence: CASSPGTPRTDTQYF. The CDR3 nucleotides read TGTGCCAGCAGCCCTGGGACACCTCGCACAGATACGCAGTATTTT.

This chain connects TRBV20-1 to TRBJ2-5; D gene uncertain. The CDR3 spans 12 residues. Germline V gene sequence: CDR1 DFQATT, CDR2 SNEGSKA (reference sequence). The V end was cut by 3 bases, the J end by 6 bases, with 11 bases between. This CDR3 is CSARSDLKTQYF. The CDR3 DNA sequence: TGCAGTGCTAGGAGCGACTTAAAGACCCAGTACTTC.

The V gene is TRBV7-6, the J gene TRBJ2-1; 10 bases fit TRBD2. With 2 bases clipped from V and 4 bases from J, the junction kept 14 bases outside the gene matches. In germline, CDR1 is SGHVS, CDR2 FNYEAQ. The CDR3 has 19 amino acids. This CDR3 reads CASSLLAGGPGESYNEQFF. The DNA for the CDR3 is TGTGCCAGCAGCTTATTAGCGGGAGGCCCCGGCGAGTCATACAATGAGCAGTTCTTC.

The sample holds many counts of this clonotype. V usage is TRBV4-2 and J usage is TRBJ2-2; TRBD1 agrees at 9 bases. This CDR3 spans 15 amino acids. CDR1 and CDR2 from the germline V gene are LGHNA and YNFKEQ. V shed 0 bases, J shed 6 bases, and the junction held 2 bases outside the gene matches. The CDR3 DNA sequence: TGTGCCAGCAGCCAAGAACAGGGGGCCTCCGGGGAGCTGTTTTTT. The encoded protein is CASSQEQGASGELFF.

Judged by abundance, this clonotype is medium-sized (0.01 to 0.1%). The genes are TRBV29-1 and TRBJ2-3; D call uncertain. This CDR3 has 10 residues. Deletions cut 8 bases from V and 2 bases from J, with 5 bases between. From germline, CDR1 is SQVTM and CDR2 ANQGSEA. CDR3: CSTDTDTQYF. The CDR3 coding sequence is TGCAGCACCGACACAGATACGCAGTATTTT.

The chain's CDR3 is CASSFTGGGQPQHF. CDR3 nucleotide sequence: TGTGCCAGCAGTTTCACAGGGGGTGGGCAGCCCCAGCATTTT. The rearrangement links TRBV12-3 or TRBV12-4 to TRBJ1-5; 8 nucleotides line up with TRBD1. V lost 3 bases, J lost 7 bases, and 5 bases stayed unmatched. The CDR3 loop spans 14 amino acids.